This T cell receptor beta chain was recovered during a study of blood T cell repertoires in COVID-19. The overall study: Acute and convalescent COVID-19 samples came from the United States, Italy and Spain. In each case, the material was cDNA or gDNA derived from T cells, B-cell-depleted T cells, or PBMCs.

Original analysis: The assay estimated nucleated cells by amplifying reference gene primers. The method was immunoSEQ multiplex PCR; TCRdb's version includes in-frame clones alone and lacks a portion of them. That table furnishes V, J and clone size, whereas the DNA furnished D and trimming. In the table there are 250,000 or so clones, more than 70% of which are singletons. Trimming took 5 bases from V and 1 from J; bases not matched to a gene: 3. The germline V gene encodes CDR1 SGHRS and CDR2 YFSETQ. This CDR3 spans 14 amino acids. This TCR derives from an older woman with acute or convalescent COVID-19. The chain employs TRBV5-1 and TRBJ2-5; 9 bases line up with TRBD2. Sequenced input: peripheral blood. The DNA of the CDR3 is TGCGCCAGCAGTCTGACTAGCGGCCAAGAGACCCAGTACTTC. As protein: CASSLTSGQETQYF.